This T cell receptor beta chain is from a study of blood T cell repertoires in COVID-19 (dated by TCRdb to the early 2020s). General notes on the study: Samples covering the acute and convalescent phases of COVID-19 were provided by collaborators in the United States, Italy and Spain. The material from the prospective study consisted of cDNA or gDNA derived from T cells, B-cell-depleted T cells, or PBMCs. Subjects who had been exposed to COVID-19, were actively infected with it, or had recovered from it provided the deeply sampled blood TCRbeta repertoires that made up the dataset. The repertoires were released in a freely available public database meant as a resource for research on the immune response to SARS-CoV-2. Where available, HLA class I and class II types were taken from metadata supplied by the sample provider and were not determined by assay-based typing. The sample metadata nearly always contained a de-identified subject ID, COVID-19 status, age in years and sex. Samples were obtained from the ongoing ImmuneRACE study (first 160 participants) and from over 1,000 subjects provided by 6 global collaborators.

The CDR3 goes from the cysteine to the phenylalanine over 18 residues. Of all the DNA, just the CDR3 is kept, 54 bases in frame from base 1. V ends up 0 bases short and J 0 bases short, with an unmatched junction base count of 8. Via the germline V gene, CDR1 is SGHTA and CDR2 FQGNSA. Collaborating institutions collected whole blood in K2EDTA tubes following their own protocols. Collaborator samples were shipped for TCRbeta analysis as frozen whole blood, isolated PBMCs, or DNA extracted from either sample type. TCRbeta CDR3 regions were amplified from genomic DNA using the immunoSEQ Assay, a bias-controlled multiplex PCR. Processing in the source paper ran as follows. The number of nucleated cells in each sample was estimated by amplification of reference gene primers within the assay. Sequence reads were collapsed and filtered to measure the absolute abundance of every unique TCRbeta CDR3 rearrangement. For each sample, productive Simpson clonality was calculated as the square root of Simpson's diversity index over productive rearrangements. Here the immuneACCESS table is served through TCRdb, limited to in-frame sequences with V and J called. Missing clones are a known gap in these copies; in checked studies unresolved V genes cover under half, and the rest lacks a known reason. V and J calls and clone size come straight from that table; D and trimming were deduced from the DNA. The sample has approximately 250,000 clones on record, 84% of them singletons. The leading ten clones occupy around 4.2% of the sample.

Summary of the overall study and its limitations: Clinical and demographic metadata were provided uncurated, with the amount varying by source and participant.

On this clone itself: Its target antigen remains unknown. No quality values exist for individual bases; no much larger clone is one base distant.

Sequencing was carried out using peripheral blood. This sequence uses TRBV7-2 and TRBJ2-1, and 7 bases in between align with TRBD2. The clonotype originates from a man between 60 and 75 years old with acute or convalescent COVID-19. The DNA sequence is as follows: TGTGCCAGCAGCTTAGCCCATCTAGCGGTTCTCTCCTACAATGAGCAGTTCTTC. Its protein product is CASSLAHLAVLSYNEQFF. The CDR3 plus the reference TRBV7-2 and TRBJ2-1 genes for the other parts give the full variable domain: GAGVSQSPSNKVTEKGKDVELRCDPISGHTALYWYRQSLGQGLEFLIYFQGNSAPDKSGLPSDRFSAERTGGSVSTLTIQRTQQEDSAVYLCASSLAHLAVLSYNEQFFGPGTRLTVL.